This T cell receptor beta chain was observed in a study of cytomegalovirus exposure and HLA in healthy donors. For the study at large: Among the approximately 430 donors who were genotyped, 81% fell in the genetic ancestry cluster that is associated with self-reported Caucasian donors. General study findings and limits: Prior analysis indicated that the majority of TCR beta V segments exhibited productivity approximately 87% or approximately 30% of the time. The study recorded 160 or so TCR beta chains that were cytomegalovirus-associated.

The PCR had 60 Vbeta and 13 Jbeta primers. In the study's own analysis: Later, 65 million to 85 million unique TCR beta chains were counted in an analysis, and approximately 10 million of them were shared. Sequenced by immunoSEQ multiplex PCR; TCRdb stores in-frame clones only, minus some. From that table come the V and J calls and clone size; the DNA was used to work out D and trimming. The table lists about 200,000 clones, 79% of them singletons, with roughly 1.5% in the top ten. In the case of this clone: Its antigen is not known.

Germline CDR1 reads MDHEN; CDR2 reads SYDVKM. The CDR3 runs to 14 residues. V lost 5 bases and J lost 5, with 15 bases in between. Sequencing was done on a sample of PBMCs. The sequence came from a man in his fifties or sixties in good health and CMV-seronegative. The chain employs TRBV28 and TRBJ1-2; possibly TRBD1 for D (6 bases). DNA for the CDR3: TGTGCCAGCAGTCCCGCGGGGGGCAGGTATGGCTACACCTTC. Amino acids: CASSPAGGRYGYTF.